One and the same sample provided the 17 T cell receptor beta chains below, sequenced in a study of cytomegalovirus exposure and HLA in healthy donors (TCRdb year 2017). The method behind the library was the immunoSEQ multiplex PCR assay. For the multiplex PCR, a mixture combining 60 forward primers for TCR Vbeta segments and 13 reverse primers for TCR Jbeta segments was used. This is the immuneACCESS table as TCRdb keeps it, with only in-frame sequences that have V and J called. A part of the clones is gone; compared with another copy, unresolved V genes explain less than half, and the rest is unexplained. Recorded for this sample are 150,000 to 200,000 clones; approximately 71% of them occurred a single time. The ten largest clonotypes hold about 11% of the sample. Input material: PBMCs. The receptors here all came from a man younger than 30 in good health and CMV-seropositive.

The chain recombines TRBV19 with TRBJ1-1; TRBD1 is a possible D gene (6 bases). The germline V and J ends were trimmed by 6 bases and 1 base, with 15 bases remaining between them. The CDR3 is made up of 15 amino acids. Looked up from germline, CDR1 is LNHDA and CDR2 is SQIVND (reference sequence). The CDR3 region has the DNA TGTGCCAGTAGCCCCCCGGGACATCGGAACACTGAAGCTTTCTTT. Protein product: CASSPPGHRNTEAFF.

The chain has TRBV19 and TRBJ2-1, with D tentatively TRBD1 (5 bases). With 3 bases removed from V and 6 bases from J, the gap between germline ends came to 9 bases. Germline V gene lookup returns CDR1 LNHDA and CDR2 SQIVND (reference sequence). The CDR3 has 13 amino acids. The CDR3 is CASSIRVGNEQFF. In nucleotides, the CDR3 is TGTGCCAGTAGTATCAGGGTGGGCAATGAGCAGTTCTTC.

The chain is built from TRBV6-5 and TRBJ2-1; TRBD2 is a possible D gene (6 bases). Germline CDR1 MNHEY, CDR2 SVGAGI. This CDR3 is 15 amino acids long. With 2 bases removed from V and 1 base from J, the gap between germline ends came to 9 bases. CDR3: CASSYGGTSYNEQFF. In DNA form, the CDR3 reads TGTGCCAGCAGTTACGGCGGGACGTCCTACAATGAGCAGTTCTTC.

This CDR3 reads CAISDQAAGGPTDTQYF. As DNA, the CDR3 is TGTGCCATCAGTGATCAGGCGGCGGGAGGGCCCACAGATACGCAGTATTTT. This rearrangement joins TRBV10-3 to TRBJ2-3; 9 nucleotides agree with TRBD2. This CDR3 region has 17 residues. CDR1 is ENHRY and CDR2 is SYGVKD in the germline V gene. With V trimmed by 3 bases and J by 2 bases, 9 bases remained unmatched.

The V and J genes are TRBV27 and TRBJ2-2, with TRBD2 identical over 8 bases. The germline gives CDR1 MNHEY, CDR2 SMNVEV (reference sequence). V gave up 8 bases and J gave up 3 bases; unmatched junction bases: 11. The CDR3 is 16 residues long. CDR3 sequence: CASYGVSGTYTGELFF. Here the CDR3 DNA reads TGTGCCAGCTACGGTGTTAGCGGGACTTACACCGGGGAGCTGTTTTTT.

In DNA, the CDR3 is TGTGCCAGCACCTACACAGGGGCGAACACTGAAGCTTTCTTT. It is translated as CASTYTGANTEAFF. V gene TRBV6-6 combines with J gene TRBJ1-1; 7 bases agree with TRBD1. This CDR3 is built from 14 residues. The ends lost 7 bases at V and 1 base at J; junction bases unmatched: 6. Germline-derived CDR1 and CDR2 are MNHNY and SVGAGI (reference sequence).

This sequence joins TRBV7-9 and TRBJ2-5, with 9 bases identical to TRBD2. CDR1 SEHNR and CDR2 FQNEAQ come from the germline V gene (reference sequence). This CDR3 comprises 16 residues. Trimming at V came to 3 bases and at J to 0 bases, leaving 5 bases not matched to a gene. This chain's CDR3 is CASSLDSGRYQETQYF. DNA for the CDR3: TGTGCCAGCAGCTTGGATAGCGGGAGATACCAAGAGACCCAGTACTTC.

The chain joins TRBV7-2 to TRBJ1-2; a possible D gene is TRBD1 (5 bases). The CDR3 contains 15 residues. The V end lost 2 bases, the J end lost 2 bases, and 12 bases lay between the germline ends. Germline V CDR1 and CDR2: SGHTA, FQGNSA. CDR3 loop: CASSLTGLTNYGYTF. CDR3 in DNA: TGTGCCAGCAGCTTAACGGGACTGACGAACTATGGCTACACCTTC. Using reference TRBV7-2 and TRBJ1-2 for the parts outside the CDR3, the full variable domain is GAGVSQSPSNKVTEKGKDVELRCDPISGHTALYWYRQSLGQGLEFLIYFQGNSAPDKSGLPSDRFSAERTGGSVSTLTIQRTQQEDSAVYLCASSLTGLTNYGYTFGSGTRLTVV.

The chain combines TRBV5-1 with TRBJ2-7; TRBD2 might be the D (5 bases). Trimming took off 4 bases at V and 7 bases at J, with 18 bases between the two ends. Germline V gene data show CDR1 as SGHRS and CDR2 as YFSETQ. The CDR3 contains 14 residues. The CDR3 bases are TGCGCCAGCAGCCATACCGCGGGTCTGGATGAGCAGTACTTC. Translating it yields CASSHTAGLDEQYF.

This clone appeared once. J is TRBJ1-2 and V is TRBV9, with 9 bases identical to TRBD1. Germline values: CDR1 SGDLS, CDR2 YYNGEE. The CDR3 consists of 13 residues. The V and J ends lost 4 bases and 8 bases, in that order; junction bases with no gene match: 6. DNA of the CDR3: TGTGCCAGCAGCACGGGACAGGGAGAGGGCTACACCTTC. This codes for CASSTGQGEGYTF.

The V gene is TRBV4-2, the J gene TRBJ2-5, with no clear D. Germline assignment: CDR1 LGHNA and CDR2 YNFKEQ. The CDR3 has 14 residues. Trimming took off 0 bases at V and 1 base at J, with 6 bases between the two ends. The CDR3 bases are TGTGCCAGCAGCCAAGACTACCGCCAAGAGACCCAGTACTTC. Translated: CASSQDYRQETQYF.

CDR3 amino acids: CASSEGTGFGYTF. DNA for the CDR3: TGTGCCAGCAGCGAAGGGACAGGGTTTGGCTACACCTTC. The rearrangement uses TRBV5-6 and TRBJ1-2, with 9 bases identical to TRBD1. V was clipped by 4 bases and J by 7 bases; unmatched bases: 5. CDR3 length: 13 residues. From germline, CDR1 is SGHDT and CDR2 YYEEEE.

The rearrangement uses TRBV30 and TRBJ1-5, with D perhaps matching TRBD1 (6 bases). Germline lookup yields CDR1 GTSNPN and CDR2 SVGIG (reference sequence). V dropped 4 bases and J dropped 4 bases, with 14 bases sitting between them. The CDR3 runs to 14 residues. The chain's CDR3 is CAWNGAGANQPQHF. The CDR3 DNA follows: TGTGCCTGGAACGGGGCGGGGGCGAATCAGCCCCAGCATTTT.

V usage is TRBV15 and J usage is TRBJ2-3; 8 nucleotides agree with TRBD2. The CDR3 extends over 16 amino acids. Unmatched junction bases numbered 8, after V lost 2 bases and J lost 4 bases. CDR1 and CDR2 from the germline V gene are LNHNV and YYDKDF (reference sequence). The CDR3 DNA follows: TGTGCCACCAGCAGAAGAAGCGGGAGTGGGGCAGATACGCAGTATTTT. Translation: CATSRRSGSGADTQYF.

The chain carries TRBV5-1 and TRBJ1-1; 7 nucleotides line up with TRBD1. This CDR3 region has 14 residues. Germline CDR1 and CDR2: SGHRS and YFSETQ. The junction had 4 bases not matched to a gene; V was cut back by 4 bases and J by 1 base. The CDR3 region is CASSGGQKNTEAFF. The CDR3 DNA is TGCGCCAGCAGCGGGGGACAGAAGAACACTGAAGCTTTCTTT.

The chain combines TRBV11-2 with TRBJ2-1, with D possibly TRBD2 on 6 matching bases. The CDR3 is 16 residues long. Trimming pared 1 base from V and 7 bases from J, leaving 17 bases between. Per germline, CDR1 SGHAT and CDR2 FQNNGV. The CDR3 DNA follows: TGTGCCAGCAGCTTAGTCCGCTTTACCGGGGGTAATGAGCAGTTCTTC. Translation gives CASSLVRFTGGNEQFF.

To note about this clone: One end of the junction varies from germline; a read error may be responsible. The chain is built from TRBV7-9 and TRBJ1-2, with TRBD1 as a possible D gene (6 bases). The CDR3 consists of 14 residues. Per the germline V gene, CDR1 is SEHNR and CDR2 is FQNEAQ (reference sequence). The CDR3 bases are TGTTCCAGCAGCTTCACAGGGATGGGCTATGGCTACACCTTC. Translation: CSSSFTGMGYGYTF.